A selection of T cell receptor beta chains follows, all from one sample in a study of siplizumab effects on memory and regulatory T cells. Sequenced by immunoSEQ multiplex PCR; TCRdb stores in-frame clones only, minus some. The data contain fewer than 120,000 clones, around 90% of them seen just once; the ten biggest clones take up approximately 1.2%. The specimen sequenced was CD4+ T cells sorted from blood. Receptors were obtained from a human donor in good health. CDR3s include the opening cysteine and the closing phenylalanine or tryptophan. A D gene is named only where the DNA matches it firmly. Clone size is not always given. Where it is, it says once, few, many or a class for expanded clones.

.,TRBD2,TRBV5-1,TRBJ2-5,TGCGCCAGCAGCGGGGGGACTAACCTCGAAGAGACCCAGTACTTC,CASSGGTNLEETQYF
.,.,TRBV4-1,TRBJ2-3,TGCGCCAGCAGCCTACATACTCTGAGGGGACGAACAGATACGCAGTATTTT,CASSLHTLRGRTDTQYF
.,TRBD2,TRBV25-1,TRBJ2-2,TGTGCCAGCAGTGAATCCGGGAGGGGCCCGAACACCGGGGAGCTGTTTTTT,CASSESGRGPNTGELFF
.,.,TRBV11-3,TRBJ2-1,TGTGCCAGCAGCTTAGATCACGGCAGTTCCAGCTCCTACAATGAGCAGTTCTTC,CASSLDHGSSSSYNEQFF
.,.,TRBV29-1,TRBJ1-2,TGCAGCGTCCTACCCCCGGGACAAGGTTATGGCTACACCTTC,CSVLPPGQGYGYTF
once,.,TRBV7-6,TRBJ2-3,TGTGCCAGCAGCTTAGAGGGACTTCCAACAGATACGCAGTATTTT,CASSLEGLPTDTQYF
once,.,TRBV21-1,TRBJ2-7,TGTGCCAGCAGCTGTACAGCGGGGGCGCCTACCGAGCAGTACTTC,CASSCTAGAPTEQYF
.,.,TRBV10-3,TRBJ1-2,TGTGCCATCACCCCGGGCGGAAGATTCTATGGCTACACCTTC,CAITPGGRFYGYTF
.,.,TRBV5-1,TRBJ1-3,TGCGCCAGCAGCTTGGGGCAGGGCCCGTTTGGAAACACCATATATTTT,CASSLGQGPFGNTIYF
.,TRBD1,TRBV30,TRBJ1-2,TGTGCCTGGAGTGTAAGCCAGGGGGCTGGTGGCCACACCTTC,CAWSVSQGAGGHTF
.,.,TRBV6-1,TRBJ1-5,TGTGCCAGCATCAGGGTCGGCAATCAGCCCCAGCATTTT,CASIRVGNQPQHF
.,.,TRBV6-1,TRBJ2-2,TGTGCCAGCAGTTCACACCTGTCCCCACCCGGGGAGCTGTTTTTT,CASSSHLSPPGELFF
few,.,TRBV5-1,TRBJ2-3,TGCGCCAGCAGCTTGGCCGTGGTGGAGGGAGATACGCAGTATTTT,CASSLAVVEGDTQYF
.,.,TRBV9,TRBJ2-5,TGTGCCAGCAGCGTAGAACAGGGAAGGGAGACCCAGTACTTC,CASSVEQGRETQYF
.,TRBD1,TRBV27,TRBJ1-1,TGTGCCAGCAGTTTCCGCAGGGGGCTATGGAACACTGAAGCTTTCTTT,CASSFRRGLWNTEAFF
.,.,TRBV7-9,TRBJ2-7,TGTGCCAGCAGCTTATCGCCGTCTTCGGACAGCTACGAGCAGTACTTC,CASSLSPSSDSYEQYF
.,TRBD1,TRBV5-4,TRBJ2-6,TGTGCCAGCGGCCGCCGAGACAGGGTGAACGGGGCCAACGTCCTGACTTTC,CASGRRDRVNGANVLTF
once,.,TRBV25-1,TRBJ1-4,TGTGCCAGCAGTGAGACGGGTGGCACTAATGAAAAACTGTTTTTT,CASSETGGTNEKLFF
.,TRBD2,TRBV7-9,TRBJ2-2,TGTGCCAGCAGCTTAGCGCCGCAGCGGGAGACCGGGGAGCTGTTTTTT,CASSLAPQRETGELFF
once,.,TRBV5-1,TRBJ1-4,TGCGCCAGCAGCTTGATGGATCCCCGCGGGGAAAAACTGTTTTTT,CASSLMDPRGEKLFF
.,TRBD1,TRBV19,TRBJ1-2,TGTGCCAGTAGTCTCCCCCAGGGGGATTTTTCTTATGGCTACACCTTC,CASSLPQGDFSYGYTF
.,.,TRBV18,TRBJ1-1,TGTGCCAGCTCACCACCGTTGCAGGGCGAAGCTTTCTTT,CASSPPLQGEAFF
.,TRBD2,TRBV30,TRBJ2-5,TGTGCCTGGAGAGCTAGCGGGAGGGCCATGAAGACCCAGTACTTC,CAWRASGRAMKTQYF
.,TRBD1,TRBV5-4,TRBJ2-5,TGTGCCAGCAGCAAAACAGGGGAATCCGAGACCCAGTACTTC,CASSKTGESETQYF
.,.,TRBV19,TRBJ2-1,TGTGCCAGTAGTACGAGGGGGGCTAGCAATGAGCAGTTCTTC,CASSTRGASNEQFF
.,.,TRBV7-2,TRBJ1-4,TGTGCCAGCAGCTCTTCTGAAAAACTGTTTTTT,CASSSSEKLFF
.,TRBD1,TRBV5-1,TRBJ2-5,TGCGCCAGCAGCTTGGTAGCAGGGGGTAGTGAGACCCAGTACTTC,CASSLVAGGSETQYF
.,.,TRBV10-3,TRBJ1-2,TGTGCCATCAGACCCGGGATGCCTAACTATGGCTACACCTTC,CAIRPGMPNYGYTF
.,TRBD2,TRBV15,TRBJ2-5,TGTGCCACCAGCAAAGGCTTAACTAGCGGGAGGATTCAAGAGACCCAGTACTTC,CATSKGLTSGRIQETQYF
.,.,TRBV5-1,TRBJ2-3,TGCGCCAGCGGGACCACAGATACGCAGTATTTT,CASGTTDTQYF
.,.,TRBV5-1,TRBJ1-3,TGCGCCAGCAGTCCAGGCTCTGGAAACACCATATATTTT,CASSPGSGNTIYF
.,.,TRBV6-5,TRBJ2-5,TGTGCCAGCAGTTACGGGGTTAGCGGAACCCAGTACTTC,CASSYGVSGTQYF